This T cell receptor (beta chain) emerged from a study of OX40 agonist ivuxolimab in advanced cancers. Study in general: Averaging roughly 60 years in age, with a range of roughly 20 to 79, the cohort was more than 75% male. Partial responses were recorded for three patients, including one with hepatocellular carcinoma and two with cutaneous melanoma. Study-level points and caveats: Researchers did not determine the expanded peripheral T cells' antigen specificity.

A remark on this clone: Its antigen is unknown.

The assay was immunoSEQ multiplex PCR, and TCRdb's table has in-frame clones only and misses some. The repertoire holds 100,000 to 120,000 clones, with approximately 89% as singletons. The CDR3 has 15 amino acids. V trimming: 5 bases; J trimming: 5 bases; junction bases outside the gene matches: 6. Per germline, CDR1 SNHLY and CDR2 FYNNEI. The sequence was obtained from an adult with an advanced solid tumor such as melanoma, head and neck, liver or kidney cancer. The rearrangement links TRBV2 to TRBJ2-1; 10 bases agree with TRBD1. The specimen comprised CD4+ or CD8+ T cells sorted from blood, sampled in a trial of the OX40 agonist ivuxolimab. This chain's CDR3 is CASSRRDRGNNEQFF. The CDR3 region has the DNA TGTGCCAGCAGTAGGAGGGACAGGGGTAACAATGAGCAGTTCTTC.